These 27 T cell receptor beta chains were all obtained from the same sample, sequenced in a study of blood T cell repertoires in COVID-19. Sequencing was performed with immunoSEQ multiplex PCR; in TCRdb, only in-frame clones are kept and a portion is missing. The repertoire holds about 190,000 clones, with roughly 84% as singletons. Sequenced material: peripheral blood. The receptors originated from a woman aged 80 or over with active or convalescent COVID-19.

The rearrangement joins TRBV28 to TRBJ1-1, with 7 bases aligning to TRBD1. The CDR3 consists of 15 residues. Germline V gives CDR1 MDHEN, CDR2 SYDVKM. V trimming: 6 bases; J trimming: 4 bases; junction bases outside the gene matches: 11. The CDR3 DNA follows: TGTGCCAGCAGACGACTAGGACAGGTAGGCACTGAAGCTTTCTTT. Its protein product is CASRRLGQVGTEAFF.

CDR3 bases: TGTGCCAGCAGCCTGGGGCCCCTTCGTGAGACCCAGTACTTC. As protein: CASSLGPLRETQYF. The V gene is TRBV7-2, the J gene TRBJ2-5, with a possible D match to TRBD1 (5 bases). V lost 5 bases and J 5 bases, leaving 15 bases between the germline ends. Germline V gene data show CDR1 as SGHTA and CDR2 as FQGNSA. There are 14 residues in the CDR3.

The rearrangement links TRBV29-1 to TRBJ2-1; 9 bases agree with TRBD1. V was clipped by 6 bases and J by 4 bases; unmatched bases: 7. The CDR3 loop spans 14 amino acids. CDR1 SQVTM and CDR2 ANQGSEA come from the germline V gene. The CDR3 nucleotides are TGCAGCGTAAAAACAGGGGGCGTATACAATGAGCAGTTCTTC. Its protein is CSVKTGGVYNEQFF.

This chain joins TRBV12-2 and TRBJ2-7; TRBD1 is the table's D call and was not checked against the DNA. TRBV12-2 is an annotated pseudogene. This CDR3 is 15 amino acids long. CDR3 DNA sequence: TGTGCAAGTCGCCGACGGCGGACAGGGACATACGAGCAGTACTTC. Translating it yields CASRRRRTGTYEQYF.

The V and J genes are TRBV6-6 and TRBJ2-1, with a possible D match to TRBD1 (6 bases). The CDR3 is 16 residues long. V was shortened by 7 bases and J by 6 bases, with 22 bases between the two germline ends. Germline values: CDR1 MNHNY, CDR2 SVGAGI (reference sequence). CDR3 in amino acids: CASNPRTVTGTNEQFF. CDR3 sequence (DNA): TGTGCCAGCAACCCAAGAACCGTGACAGGTACCAATGAGCAGTTCTTC.

The chain joins TRBV7-9 to TRBJ1-5; D might be TRBD1 (6 bases). The CDR3 runs 16 residues. V lost 5 bases and J lost 9, with 23 bases in between. The V gene's germline CDR1 is SEHNR and CDR2 FQNEAQ (reference sequence). This CDR3 reads CASSPGWQGRDGPQHF. CDR3 nucleotides: TGTGCCAGCAGCCCAGGTTGGCAGGGGAGAGATGGGCCCCAGCATTTT.

The chain has TRBV27 and TRBJ2-7; maybe TRBD2 (6 bases). The CDR3 runs to 13 residues. V lost 10 bases, J lost 3 bases, and 16 bases lay in between. The germline gives CDR1 MNHEY, CDR2 SMNVEV (reference sequence). The CDR3 DNA follows: TGTGCCACCTCGGGGGTTCCAGTCTACGAGCAGTACTTC. Its protein is CATSGVPVYEQYF.

A single count supports this clone. The rearrangement links TRBV5-1 to TRBJ2-3; possible D gene TRBD2, 5 bases. Germline V gives CDR1 SGHRS, CDR2 YFSETQ. V was shortened by 4 bases and J by 2 bases, with 17 bases between the two germline ends. This CDR3 region has 16 residues. The CDR3 region is CASSPPRAGLTDTQYF. The CDR3 DNA sequence: TGCGCCAGCAGCCCCCCACGGGCGGGCCTCACAGATACGCAGTATTTT.

This rearrangement joins TRBV5-1 to TRBJ2-2, with unresolved D. Trimming left V 2 bases short and J 5 bases short, with 7 bases between. Germline V gene sequence: CDR1 SGHRS, CDR2 YFSETQ. This CDR3 has 13 amino acids. The CDR3 region has the DNA TGCGCCAGCAGCTTACGGGTGACCGGGGAGCTGTTTTTT. This gives the protein CASSLRVTGELFF.

The V gene is TRBV3-1 (or the pseudogene TRBV3-2), the J gene TRBJ1-2; 7 bases align to TRBD1. V lost 2 bases, J lost 4 bases, and 10 bases stayed unmatched. This CDR3 comprises 16 residues. Germline CDR1 reads LGHDT; CDR2 reads YNNKEL (reference sequence). CDR3 amino acids: CASSQTDRIVLYGYTF. CDR3 bases: TGTGCCAGCAGCCAAACGGACAGGATCGTACTCTATGGCTACACCTTC.

The chain couples TRBV5-1 to TRBJ2-5, with TRBD1 identical over 7 bases. Unmatched junction bases numbered 4, after V lost 3 bases and J lost 2 bases. The CDR3 loop spans 14 amino acids. Germline loops: CDR1 SGHRS, CDR2 YFSETQ. The CDR3: CASSSRQGQETQYF. CDR3 sequence (DNA): TGCGCCAGCAGCTCCAGACAGGGACAAGAGACCCAGTACTTC.

The chain combines TRBV19 with TRBJ1-2; tentatively, D is TRBD1 (5 bases). Germline values: CDR1 LNHDA, CDR2 SQIVND (reference sequence). This CDR3 is 15 amino acids long. Trimming left V 0 bases short and J 9 bases short, with 17 bases between. CDR3 coding DNA: TGTGCCAGTAGTATAGAACGGTGGGGCGGGAGTAGCTACACCTTC. Translation: CASSIERWGGSSYTF.

The V call is TRBV3-1 (or the pseudogene TRBV3-2), the J call TRBJ2-1, with TRBD2 identical over 12 bases. Losses at the gene ends were 1 base for V and 13 bases for J; bases not matched to a gene: 14. In germline, CDR1 is LGHDT, CDR2 YNNKEL (reference sequence). The CDR3 consists of 17 residues. The CDR3 region has the DNA TGTGCCAGCAGCCAAGGACAGACTCAAACTAGCGGGAGGCGTCAGTTCTTC. Its protein is CASSQGQTQTSGRRQFF.

This sequence joins TRBV7-3 and TRBJ2-1, with 9 positions matching TRBD2. Germline CDR1 is SGHTA and CDR2 is FQGTGA. The CDR3 covers 15 residues. With V trimmed by 2 bases and J by 5 bases, 4 bases remained unmatched. This CDR3 reads CASSLGVAGDNEQFF. CDR3 in DNA: TGTGCCAGCAGCTTAGGGGTAGCGGGAGACAATGAGCAGTTCTTC.

The chain has TRBV4-1 and TRBJ2-1, with 12 bases fitting TRBD2. The length of the CDR3 is 16 residues. The V segment lost 5 bases and the J segment 3 bases; nucleotides outside the gene matches: 5. Per germline, CDR1 MGHRA and CDR2 YSYEKL. This chain's CDR3 is CASSSAGLAGYNEQFF. The CDR3 DNA reads as TGCGCCAGCAGCTCGGCGGGACTAGCGGGCTACAATGAGCAGTTCTTC.

This chain uses TRBV30 with TRBJ1-4; D is ambiguous. CDR1 is GTSNPN, CDR2 SVGIG, per germline (reference sequence). The CDR3 loop spans 14 amino acids. V lost 2 bases, J lost 0 bases, and 7 bases lay in between. The CDR3 DNA reads TGTGCCTGGAGTTCCCTTGCAACTAATGAAAAACTGTTTTTT. Its protein is CAWSSLATNEKLFF.

CDR3 sequence: CASSPLRDNSPLHF. CDR3 DNA: TGTGCCAGCAGTCCCCTCCGGGATAATTCACCCCTCCACTTT. The genes are TRBV28 and TRBJ1-6, with D hard to call. The CDR3 totals 14 residues. CDR1 is MDHEN and CDR2 is SYDVKM in the germline V gene. V was cut by 5 bases and J by 5 bases, with 10 bases left in between.

This clone was counted a single time. The chain employs TRBV9 and TRBJ2-1, with TRBD2 matching 14 bases. The J segment lost 8 bases and the V segment lost 5 bases, leaving 6 bases of the junction unmatched. The V gene's germline CDR1 is SGDLS and CDR2 YYNGEE. This CDR3 is 15 amino acids long. CDR3 sequence: CASSEGLAGVDEQFF. The CDR3 coding sequence is TGTGCCAGCAGTGAGGGACTAGCGGGAGTGGATGAGCAGTTCTTC.

This sequence joins TRBV30 and TRBJ1-2; 8 bases align to TRBD1. The J segment lost 7 bases and the V segment lost 0 bases, leaving 7 bases of the junction unmatched. The germline CDR1 and CDR2 sequences are GTSNPN and SVGIG (reference sequence). The CDR3 has 14 residues. The CDR3 bases are TGTGCCTGGAGTGTAGACAGGGGTGTGCGTGGCTACACCTTC. Protein: CAWSVDRGVRGYTF. The variable domain in full, completed from reference TRBV30 and TRBJ1-2, reads SQTIHQWPATLVQPVGSPLSLECTVEGTSNPNLYWYRQAAGRGLQLLFYSVGIGQISSEVPQNLSASRPQDRQFILSSKKLLLSDSGFYLCAWSVDRGVRGYTFGSGTRLTVV.

This chain joins TRBV27 and TRBJ2-7; tentatively, D is TRBD2 (6 bases). CDR1 and CDR2 from the germline V gene are MNHEY and SMNVEV (reference sequence). Trimming removed 2 bases at V and 4 bases at J, with 12 bases between. The CDR3 has 14 amino acids. The CDR3 DNA follows: TGTGCCAGCAGTTTAAATGGGGGGATGTACGAGCAGTACTTC. Residues: CASSLNGGMYEQYF.

The CDR3 DNA reads as TGTGCCAGCAGCCCACTCCACAAAAACATTCAGTACTTC. This codes for CASSPLHKNIQYF. The V gene is TRBV3-1 (or the pseudogene TRBV3-2), the J gene TRBJ2-4; D gene uncertain. The CDR3 runs 13 residues. CDR1 is LGHDT and CDR2 is YNNKEL in the germline V gene (reference sequence). Trimming shortened V by 4 bases and J by 3 bases, and 7 bases separated the two germline ends.

This rearrangement joins TRBV10-3 to TRBJ1-1; TRBD1 might be the D (5 bases). Germline V gene data show CDR1 as ENHRY and CDR2 as SYGVKD. The CDR3 has 15 residues. V was shortened by 11 bases and J by 1 base, with 20 bases between the two germline ends. In DNA form, the CDR3 reads TGTGCCTCCGGCGGGGGGGGAGTGGGGAACACTGAAGCTTTCTTT. As protein: CASGGGGVGNTEAFF.

The genes are TRBV2 and TRBJ1-2; D gene uncertain. This CDR3 contains 11 residues. Germline assignment: CDR1 SNHLY and CDR2 FYNNEI. V lost 8 bases to trimming and J lost 4 bases, with 8 bases between them. Written as DNA, the CDR3 is TGTGCCAGCTCGCGTGCCTATGGCTACACCTTC. Protein sequence: CASSRAYGYTF.

The CDR3, as DNA: TGTGCCAGCAGTGCGGAGATGAACACCGGGGAGCTGTTTTTT. Amino acids: CASSAEMNTGELFF. The genes are TRBV6-4 and TRBJ2-2; D ambiguous. Germline CDR1 MRHNA, CDR2 SNTAGT. The CDR3 is 14 amino acids. With 4 bases removed from V and 1 base from J, the gap between germline ends came to 7 bases.

The J gene is TRBJ2-7, the V gene TRBV6-5, with 8 bases aligning to TRBD2. Germline CDR1 and CDR2: MNHEY and SVGAGI. This CDR3 is built from 15 residues. V was pared by 0 bases and J by 5 bases, with 6 bases of the junction left unmatched. CDR3 residues: CASSYSREGGHEQYF. In DNA, the CDR3 is TGTGCCAGCAGTTACTCACGGGAGGGCGGGCACGAGCAGTACTTC.

V usage is TRBV6-5 and J usage is TRBJ2-5, with D possibly matching TRBD1 (5 bases). From germline, CDR1 is MNHEY and CDR2 SVGAGI. Trimming pared 0 bases from V and 1 base from J, leaving 6 bases between. The CDR3 runs 14 residues. CDR3 sequence: CASSYSGAQETQYF. CDR3 coding DNA: TGTGCCAGCAGTTACTCAGGGGCCCAAGAGACCCAGTACTTC.

V usage is TRBV11-2 and J usage is TRBJ2-1; 7 nucleotides agree with TRBD1. V was clipped by 5 bases and J by 12 bases; unmatched bases: 10. The CDR3 spans 13 residues. From germline, CDR1 is SGHAT and CDR2 FQNNGV. CDR3 amino acids: CASSLRQGLRQFF. CDR3 coding DNA: TGTGCCAGCAGCCTAAGACAGGGCCTCCGGCAGTTCTTC.